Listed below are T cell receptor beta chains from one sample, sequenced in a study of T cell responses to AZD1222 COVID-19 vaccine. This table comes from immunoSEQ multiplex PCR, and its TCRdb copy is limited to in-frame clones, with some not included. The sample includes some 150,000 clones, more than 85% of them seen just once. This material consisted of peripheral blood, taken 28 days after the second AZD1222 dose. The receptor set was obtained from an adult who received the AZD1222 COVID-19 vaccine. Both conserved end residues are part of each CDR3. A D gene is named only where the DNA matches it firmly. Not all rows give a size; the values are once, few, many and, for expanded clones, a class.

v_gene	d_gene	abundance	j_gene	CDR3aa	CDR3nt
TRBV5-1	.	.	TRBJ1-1	CASSFIENTEAFF	TGCGCCAGCAGCTTTATAGAAAACACTGAAGCTTTCTTT
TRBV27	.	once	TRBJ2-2	CASSPTNTGELFF	TGTGCCAGCAGTCCGACGAACACCGGGGAGCTGTTTTTT
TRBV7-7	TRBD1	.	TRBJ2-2	CASSPGLMGQGNTGELFF	TGTGCTAGCAGCCCCGGGCTAATGGGACAGGGGAACACCGGGGAGCTGTTTTTT
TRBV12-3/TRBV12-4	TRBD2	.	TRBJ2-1	CASGTSAYNEQFF	TGTGCCAGCGGGACTAGCGCCTACAATGAGCAGTTCTTC
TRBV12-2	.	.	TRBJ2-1	CASRLIKSRGGHNEQFF	TGTGCAAGTCGCTTAATTAAATCTCGGGGTGGCCACAATGAGCAGTTCTTC
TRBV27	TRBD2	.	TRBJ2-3	CATRTSGSTDTQYF	TGTGCCACCCGGACTAGCGGGAGCACAGATACGCAGTATTTT
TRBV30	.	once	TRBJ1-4	CAWSGVSDEKLFF	TGTGCCTGGAGTGGAGTATCCGATGAAAAACTGTTTTTT
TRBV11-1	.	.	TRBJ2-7	CASSLGQVYEQYF	TGTGCCAGCAGCTTAGGACAGGTCTACGAGCAGTACTTC
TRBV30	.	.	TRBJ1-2	CAWSLTRGYTF	TGTGCCTGGAGCCTCACCCGTGGCTACACCTTC
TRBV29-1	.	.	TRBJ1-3	CSVDISGNTIYF	TGCAGCGTTGACATCTCTGGAAACACCATATATTTT
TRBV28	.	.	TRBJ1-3	CASWGVGGPFSGNTIYF	TGTGCCAGCTGGGGTGTGGGGGGCCCGTTCTCTGGAAACACCATATATTTT
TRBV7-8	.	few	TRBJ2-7	CASSLASVAARSYEQYF	TGTGCCAGCAGCTTAGCGTCCGTGGCCGCAAGAAGCTACGAGCAGTACTTC
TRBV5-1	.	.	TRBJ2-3	CASSLAGQGSTDTQYF	TGCGCCAGCAGCTTGGCCGGGCAGGGAAGCACAGATACGCAGTATTTT
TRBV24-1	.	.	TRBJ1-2	CATSDSLEGYGYTF	TGTGCCACCAGTGATTCTCTTGAGGGTTATGGCTACACCTTC
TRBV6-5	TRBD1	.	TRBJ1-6	CASMTGDFSPLHF	TGTGCCAGTATGACAGGGGACTTTTCACCCCTCCACTTT
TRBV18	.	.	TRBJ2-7	CASSPPEVTEQYF	TGTGCCAGCTCACCACCGGAAGTAACCGAGCAGTACTTC
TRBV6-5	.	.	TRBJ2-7	CASRAGTVSSYEQYF	TGTGCCAGCAGGGCCGGGACGGTGAGCTCCTACGAGCAGTACTTC
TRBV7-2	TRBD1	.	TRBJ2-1	CASSLDRAVYNEQFF	TGTGCCAGCAGCCTTGACAGGGCCGTCTACAATGAGCAGTTCTTC
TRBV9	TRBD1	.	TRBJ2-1	CASSVAGTGDNEQFF	TGTGCCAGCAGCGTAGCTGGGACAGGGGACAATGAGCAGTTCTTC
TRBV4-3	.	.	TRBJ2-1	CASSQSPGLGEQFF	TGCGCCAGCAGCCAAAGCCCAGGGTTGGGTGAGCAGTTCTTC
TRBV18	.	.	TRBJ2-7	CASSPSDYEQYF	TGTGCCAGCTCACCCTCTGACTACGAGCAGTACTTC
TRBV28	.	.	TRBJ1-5	CASSRDTGSNQPQHF	TGTGCCAGCAGTCGGGACACAGGTAGCAATCAGCCCCAGCATTTT
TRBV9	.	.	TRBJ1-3	CASSGLSSSGNTIYF	TGTGCCAGCAGCGGCCTAAGTAGCTCTGGAAACACCATATATTTT
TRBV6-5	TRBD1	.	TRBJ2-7	CASRDRGIHEQYF	TGTGCCAGCAGGGACAGGGGGATCCACGAGCAGTACTTC
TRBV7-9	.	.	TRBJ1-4	CASSEGPTNEKLFF	TGTGCCAGCAGCGAGGGACCGACTAATGAAAAACTGTTTTTT
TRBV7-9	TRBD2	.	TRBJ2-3	CASSLPGGTQYF	TGTGCCAGCAGCCTCCCGGGGGGGACGCAGTATTTT
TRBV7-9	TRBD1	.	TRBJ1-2	CASSLGQGAHGYTF	TGTGCCAGCAGCTTAGGACAGGGGGCGCACGGCTACACCTTC
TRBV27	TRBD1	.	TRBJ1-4	CASSSGQGRSEKLFF	TGTGCCAGCAGTTCCGGACAGGGGAGAAGTGAAAAACTGTTTTTT
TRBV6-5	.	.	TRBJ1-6	CASRWDRRASPLHF	TGTGCCAGCAGGTGGGACCGTCGCGCTTCACCCCTCCACTTT
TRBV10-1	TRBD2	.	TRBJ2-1	CASRQLAEIVVEQFF	TGCGCCAGCAGACAACTAGCGGAGATCGTGGTTGAGCAGTTCTTC
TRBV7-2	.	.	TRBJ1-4	CASSPFTNEKLFF	TGTGCCAGCAGCCCCTTTACTAATGAAAAACTGTTTTTT
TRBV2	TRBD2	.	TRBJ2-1	CASSETSGNSYNEQFF	TGTGCCAGCAGTGAAACTAGCGGGAACTCCTACAATGAGCAGTTCTTC
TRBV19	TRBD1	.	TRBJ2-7	CASSMWGTGSSYEQYF	TGTGCCAGTAGTATGTGGGGGACAGGGAGCTCCTACGAGCAGTACTTC
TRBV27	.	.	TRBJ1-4	CASRGLGAGEKLFF	TGTGCCAGCAGAGGGCTAGGGGCGGGGGAAAAACTGTTTTTT